These T cell receptor beta chains were read from a single sample in a study of tumor and adjacent non-tumor tissue in lung cancer. TCRdb fed the multiplex PCR reads into MiXCR, producing one record per CDR3 protein. This table has about 68,000 distinct CDR3 sequences, roughly three fifths appearing once. Sequencing used lung tumor tissue. The receptors originated from a man aged 50 to 59 with non-small cell lung cancer. Each CDR3 is given without its conserved first and last residue.

TRBV11-2	TRBJ1-6	ACSLDRGHNSPLH
TRBV7-9	TRBJ1-4	ASSPLTRQTRLF
TRBV11-2	TRBJ2-3	ASSVDVLGTDTQY
TRBV10-3	TRBJ2-2	AISEWLAGVGELF
TRBV28	TRBJ2-7	ANITRTSGKYEQY
TRBV11-3	TRBJ2-1	VRSTSGTSGRDEQF
TRBV6-5	TRBJ2-2	ASSLLLPSWEAGELF
TRBV5-1	TRBJ2-3	VSSLGGQNTDTQY
TRBV10-3	TRBJ1-5	AISLTGDNQPQH
TRBV29-1	TRBJ2-3	SEKPGTMPRRDTQY
TRBV6-2/TRBV6-3	TRBJ2-2	ASGTRAGELF
TRBV28	TRBJ2-7	ASSFSQASYEQY
TRBV12-5	TRBJ1-1	ASGFGDRVAAF
TRBV21-1	TRBJ2-7	ATSKGDRGLYEQY
TRBV2	TRBJ2-1	ASSVGTAVGNEQF
TRBV13	TRBJ1-6	ASSSGQGSFALH
TRBV5-1	TRBJ2-3	AGSGRLPADTQY
TRBV6-5	TRBJ2-3	ANRTSGSGTDMQY
TRBV9	TRBJ2-1	ASSIGQGSYNEQF
TRBV5-8	TRBJ1-1	ASSSGTGIKNTEAF
TRBV10-2	TRBJ2-3	ASIASGLETQY
TRBV11-2	TRBJ2-5	VSSPTGARETQY
TRBV4-1	TRBJ2-3	ASSQDEARGPVDTQY
TRBV28	TRBJ2-1	ASRPLSGLAVSSHNEQF
TRBV25-1	TRBJ2-7	ASSDFGDYEQY
TRBV24-1	TRBJ2-7	ATSEAGVYEKY
TRBV11-3	TRBJ2-7	ANSSDGTYEQY
TRBV6-1	TRBJ2-2	ASSESNWAGTGELF
TRBV13	TRBJ1-1	ASSLREQGPHTEAF
TRBV2	TRBJ2-1	AAEGTRWNEQF
TRBV5-4	TRBJ2-6	ASSFGGRGSGANVLT
TRBV20-1	TRBJ1-1	SARQGATGTEAF
TRBV16	TRBJ1-1	ASSQEYRSDTEAF
TRBV29-1	TRBJ2-1	IVAQIAGRVYNEQF
TRBV6-1	TRBJ1-6	ASSTGPYNSPLH
TRBV2	TRBJ2-3	ASSSAGATDTQY
TRBV28	TRBJ2-1	ASSARGVAYNEQF
TRBV12-3/TRBV12-4	TRBJ1-5	ASSLQAQGPQH
TRBV6-2/TRBV6-3	TRBJ2-7	ASSTGYLFNEQY
TRBV25-1	TRBJ2-1	ASSDQGYNEQF
TRBV6-6	TRBJ2-2	ASRGQGNTGELF
TRBV6-6	TRBJ1-5	ATTRELVGNQPQP
TRBV6-1	TRBJ2-7	ASSEAILAGGFYEQY
TRBV4-1	TRBJ2-1	PNSQDSSGNSYNEQF
TRBV4-1	TRBJ1-4	ASSQSGTDRKLF
TRBV6-6	TRBJ1-1	ASIQGQGETEAF
TRBV10-2	TRBJ1-2	VSSDVGTNGYT
TRBV6-1	TRBJ1-5	ASTAGPGDGWPQH
TRBV28	TRBJ2-5	ASSLTPPGETQY
TRBV4-1	TRBJ2-1	ARSLSGTGGVLDEQL
TRBV28	TRBJ2-7	ASSIGLAGFSAY
TRBV14	TRBJ1-2	ASSQEDNYGYT
TRBV7-3	TRBJ1-1	ASSLQRWAEAI
TRBV5-4	TRBJ1-1	ASSLGGVVTEAI
TRBV19	TRBJ2-2	ASSIDRNTGELF
TRBV6-5	TRBJ2-7	DSSPGTSVMGEQY
TRBV28	TRBJ2-1	ASSLVTELGEQF